This T cell receptor (beta chain) is drawn from a study of regulatory T cells in long-lasting Graves disease. Both iRepertoire HTBI primers and Arm-PCR of CDR3 regions were used to build the TCR beta libraries. TCRdb used MiXCR to reprocess the multiplex PCR reads, holding one entry per CDR3 protein. The repertoire consists of about 430,000 distinct CDR3 sequences, with approximately 16% occurring once and the leading ten covering about 8%. Time point denoted: newly diagnosed GD, antithyroid drugs for less than 3 months. RNA isolated from PBMCs was used to make the TCR library. The length of the CDR3 is 13 residues. Germline values: CDR1 DFQATT, CDR2 SNEGSKA (reference sequence). V lost 4 bases and J lost 2, with 9 bases in between. These same data were also listed under a study on T cells in Graves' hyperthyroidism and ophthalmopathy.

This specimen consisted of peripheral blood mononuclear cells (PBMCs), obtained at new diagnosis, from a patient treated with antithyroid drugs. The chain joins TRBV20-1 to TRBJ2-1; D not resolved. The TCR comes from a woman aged 40 to 50 with Graves disease. In DNA, the CDR3 is TGCAGTGCTACGGACGGAGCCTACAATGAGCAGTTCTTC. Its protein is CSATDGAYNEQFF.